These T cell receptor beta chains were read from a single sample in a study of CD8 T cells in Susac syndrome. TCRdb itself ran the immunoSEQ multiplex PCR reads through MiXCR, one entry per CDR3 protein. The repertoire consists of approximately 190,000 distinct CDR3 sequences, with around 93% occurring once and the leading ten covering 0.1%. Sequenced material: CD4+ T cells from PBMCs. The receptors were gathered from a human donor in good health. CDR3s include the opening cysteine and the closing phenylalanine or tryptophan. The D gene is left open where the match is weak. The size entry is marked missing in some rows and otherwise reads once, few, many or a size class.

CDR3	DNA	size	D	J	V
CASSSSRAGGPFANTGELFF	TGTGCCAGCTCATCGTCGCGGGCCGGGGGCCCATTCGCGAACACCGGGGAGCTGTTTTTT	NA	NA	TRBJ2-2	TRBV18
CASSRRSNQPQHF	TGTGCCAGCAGCAGAAGGAGCAATCAGCCCCAGCATTTT	NA	NA	TRBJ1-5	TRBV7-3
CATSAARRRGTEAFF	TGTGCCACCAGCGCAGCCAGGCGGCGGGGCACTGAAGCTTTCTTT	NA	NA	TRBJ1-1	TRBV15
CASSRNHRETQYF	TGCGCCAGCAGCCGAAACCACCGAGAGACCCAGTACTTC	NA	NA	TRBJ2-5	TRBV4-3
CATSRDFGVGTGNTIYF	TGTGCCACCAGCAGAGATTTTGGAGTAGGCACTGGAAACACCATATATTTT	NA	NA	TRBJ1-3	TRBV15
CSALKTGVGGQPQHF	TGCAGTGCTTTAAAAACAGGGGTAGGGGGTCAGCCCCAGCATTTT	NA	TRBD1	TRBJ1-5	TRBV20-1
CASSFRDGLQETQYF	TGCGCCAGCAGCTTCCGGGACGGATTACAAGAGACCCAGTACTTC	NA	NA	TRBJ2-5	TRBV5-1
CASWGAGTEAFF	TGTGCCAGCTGGGGGGCGGGCACTGAAGCTTTCTTT	NA	NA	TRBJ1-1	TRBV27
CASSSRGGAGTDTQYF	TGTGCCAGCAGCTCCCGCGGGGGGGCCGGCACAGATACGCAGTATTTT	NA	TRBD2	TRBJ2-3	TRBV7-3
CASSDLAGGRADTQYF	TGTGCCAGCAGCGACTTAGCGGGGGGGCGGGCAGATACGCAGTATTTT	NA	TRBD2	TRBJ2-3	TRBV5-6
CASSLQAGANTEAFF	TGCGCCAGCAGCTTACAGGCAGGAGCGAACACTGAAGCTTTCTTT	once	NA	TRBJ1-1	TRBV5-1
CASSINGGAGELFF	TGTGCCAGTAGTATCAACGGGGGGGCCGGGGAGCTGTTTTTT	NA	TRBD2	TRBJ2-2	TRBV19
CASSLGRTSGGKDTQYF	TGTGCCAGCAGCTTAGGGAGGACTAGCGGGGGAAAAGATACGCAGTATTTT	NA	TRBD2	TRBJ2-3	TRBV11-2
CASRGAGANVLTF	TGTGCCAGCCGGGGGGCTGGGGCCAACGTCCTGACTTTC	NA	TRBD2	TRBJ2-6	TRBV6-5
CASSQDSMTAYGYTF	TGCGCCAGCAGCCAAGATTCAATGACAGCCTATGGCTACACCTTC	NA	NA	TRBJ1-2	TRBV4-3
CAISLTGIRELFF	TGTGCCATCTCCTTGACAGGGATCAGGGAGCTGTTTTTT	NA	TRBD1	TRBJ2-2	TRBV10-3
CASSQYWDRYFYSGNTIYF	TGCGCCAGCAGTCAATACTGGGACAGATACTTTTACTCTGGAAACACCATATATTTT	NA	TRBD1	TRBJ1-3	TRBV23-1
CATSRDRGGANVLTF	TGTGCCACCAGCAGAGATAGAGGAGGGGCCAACGTCCTGACTTTC	NA	NA	TRBJ2-6	TRBV15
CSALNNRELAKNIQYF	TGCAGTGCTTTAAATAACAGGGAACTAGCCAAAAACATTCAGTACTTC	NA	NA	TRBJ2-4	TRBV20-1
CASSLKGAGIRNYGYTF	TGCGCCAGCAGCTTGAAAGGGGCAGGCATCCGGAACTATGGCTACACCTTC	NA	NA	TRBJ1-2	TRBV5-1
CASSLWGKGDTEAFF	TGCGCCAGCAGCTTGTGGGGGAAGGGGGACACTGAAGCTTTCTTT	NA	NA	TRBJ1-1	TRBV5-1
CASAHGGRTDTQYF	TGTGCCAGTGCACATGGGGGGCGCACAGATACGCAGTATTTT	few	NA	TRBJ2-3	TRBV27
CASSGGGTPGLETQYF	TGTGCCAGCAGCGGAGGGGGCACTCCGGGCCTAGAGACCCAGTACTTC	NA	NA	TRBJ2-5	TRBV5-4
CASRQTDSGNTIYF	TGTGCCAGCAGGCAGACAGACTCTGGAAACACCATATATTTT	NA	NA	TRBJ1-3	TRBV6-2/TRBV6-3
CASSPLAGAETQYF	TGTGCCAGCAGCCCGTTGGCGGGGGCCGAGACCCAGTACTTC	NA	NA	TRBJ2-5	TRBV14
CASTIGLAGTQYF	TGTGCCAGCACCATTGGACTAGCGGGGACCCAGTACTTC	NA	TRBD2	TRBJ2-5	TRBV2
CASSLGDNYGYTF	TGTGCCAGCAGCCTCGGGGATAACTATGGCTACACCTTC	NA	NA	TRBJ1-2	TRBV7-9
CASSLERGPYNEQFF	TGTGCTAGCAGCTTAGAGCGGGGTCCATACAATGAGCAGTTCTTC	NA	TRBD2	TRBJ2-1	TRBV7-7
CASSLVGQGAETQYF	TGTGCCAGCAGTTTGGTGGGACAGGGGGCAGAGACCCAGTACTTC	NA	TRBD1	TRBJ2-5	TRBV27